One and the same sample provided the 25 T cell receptor beta chains below, sequenced in a study of cytomegalovirus exposure and HLA in healthy donors (dated by TCRdb to 2016 to 2017). Library preparation used the immunoSEQ multiplex PCR assay. For the multiplex PCR, a mixture combining 60 forward primers for TCR Vbeta segments and 13 reverse primers for TCR Jbeta segments was used. The table was pulled from immuneACCESS by TCRdb, which kept in-frame rearrangements only. Such tables lose some clones; where checked, under half of the loss comes from unresolved V genes, and the rest has no known cause. The sample includes approximately 150,000 clones, with about 80% observed a single time. The ten biggest clones cover around 7.3% of the sample. Sequencing was performed on PBMCs. These receptors originate from a man aged 30-40 years in good health and CMV-seropositive.

This chain's CDR3 is CASSFLGLAGIYEQYF. The CDR3 nucleotides read TGTGCCAGCAGTTTCCTGGGACTAGCGGGAATTTACGAGCAGTACTTC. The chain links TRBV27 to TRBJ2-7; 13 nucleotides line up with TRBD2. V was pared by 3 bases and J by 4 bases, with 6 bases of the junction left unmatched. CDR3 length: 16 residues. Germline V CDR1 and CDR2: MNHEY, SMNVEV (reference sequence).

This clone was observed a handful of times. This chain links TRBV4-2 with TRBJ1-1; D call uncertain. Germline lookup yields CDR1 LGHNA and CDR2 YNFKEQ. The CDR3 consists of 13 residues. Trimming pared 3 bases from V and 1 base from J, leaving 6 bases between. This CDR3 reads CASSQAGNTEAFF. The CDR3 nucleotides are TGTGCCAGCAGCCAGGCGGGGAACACTGAAGCTTTCTTT.

The V and J genes are TRBV23-1 and TRBJ1-2; D gene unclear. TRBV23-1 is an open reading frame, and its role is uncertain. V shed 5 bases and J shed 5 bases, with 9 bases lying between them. CDR3 length equals 12 residues. The CDR3: CASSGPEYGYTF. CDR3 nucleotide sequence: TGCGCCAGCAGTGGTCCCGAGTATGGCTACACCTTC.

The chain joins TRBV10-3 to TRBJ1-2, with unresolved D. Germline V gives CDR1 ENHRY, CDR2 SYGVKD. V was clipped by 6 bases and J by 8 bases, with 13 bases between them. The CDR3 loop spans 12 amino acids. The CDR3 region is CAIRPGLEGYTF. The CDR3 DNA is TGTGCCATCAGGCCTGGACTGGAGGGCTACACCTTC.

This chain uses TRBV18 with TRBJ2-2; 9 positions match TRBD1. V was clipped by 3 bases and J by 5 bases; unmatched bases: 7. The CDR3 has 16 residues. Germline lookup yields CDR1 KGHSH and CDR2 LQKENI. CDR3 nucleotides: TGTGCCAGCTCACCTACAGGGGGCGCGAGGACCGGGGAGCTGTTTTTT. Amino acids: CASSPTGGARTGELFF.

Only a few counts were recorded for this clone. The J gene is TRBJ2-1, the V gene TRBV9; D possibly corresponds to TRBD2 (6 bases). From germline, CDR1 is SGDLS and CDR2 YYNGEE. CDR3 length equals 16 residues. The ends were cut back, 1 base at V and 0 bases at J, with 11 bases in the middle. The CDR3 protein is CASSVFPSVSYNEQFF. CDR3 coding DNA: TGTGCCAGCAGCGTATTTCCTAGCGTCTCCTACAATGAGCAGTTCTTC. Complete variable domain (other parts from reference TRBV9 and TRBJ2-1): DSGVTQTPKHLITATGQRVTLRCSPRSGDLSVYWYQQSLDQGLQFLIQYYNGEERAKGNILERFSAQQFPDLHSELNLSSLELGDSALYFCASSVFPSVSYNEQFFGPGTRLTVL.

V and J are TRBV5-1 and TRBJ2-7; D remains unclear. The CDR3 covers 15 residues. The ends were cut back, 2 bases at V and 0 bases at J, with 12 bases in the middle. Germline CDR1 and CDR2: SGHRS and YFSETQ. The CDR3 spells CASSFETESSYEQYF. CDR3 DNA sequence: TGCGCCAGCAGCTTTGAGACGGAGTCCTCCTACGAGCAGTACTTC.

The chain couples TRBV6-1 to TRBJ1-2; perhaps TRBD1 as D (5 bases). The CDR3 is made up of 11 amino acids. The ends were cut back, 11 bases at V and 5 bases at J, with 12 bases in the middle. Germline V lookup: CDR1 MNHNS, CDR2 SASEGT. The CDR3 region is CAANGGYGYTF. CDR3 nucleotides: TGTGCCGCAAACGGGGGATATGGCTACACCTTC.

The rearrangement joins TRBV9 to TRBJ2-5, with D perhaps matching TRBD2 (6 bases). Germline V gives CDR1 SGDLS, CDR2 YYNGEE. The V end was cut by 0 bases, the J end by 4 bases, with 10 bases between. The CDR3 totals 14 residues. CDR3 DNA: TGTGCCAGCAGCGTAGTCGGGAGTGGAGAGACCCAGTACTTC. It yields the protein CASSVVGSGETQYF. Complete variable domain (other parts from reference TRBV9 and TRBJ2-5): DSGVTQTPKHLITATGQRVTLRCSPRSGDLSVYWYQQSLDQGLQFLIQYYNGEERAKGNILERFSAQQFPDLHSELNLSSLELGDSALYFCASSVVGSGETQYFGPGTRLLVL.

In nucleotides, the CDR3 is TGTGCCAGCAGTTCGGGGGGTGGGAACACTGAAGCTTTCTTT. It is translated as CASSSGGGNTEAFF. This chain connects TRBV28 to TRBJ1-1, with D maybe TRBD1 (5 bases). Deletions cut 4 bases from V and 1 base from J, with 10 bases between. The CDR3 loop spans 14 amino acids. Germline CDR1 MDHEN, CDR2 SYDVKM.

This clone appeared once. The chain recombines TRBV7-8 with TRBJ2-7; D is unresolved. V lost 5 bases and J lost 0, with 20 bases in between. CDR3 length: 17 residues. Germline CDR1 is SGHVS and CDR2 is FQNEAQ. For the CDR3, the DNA is TGTGCCAGCAGCCCGATCAGCGCCCCGAAGAGCTCCTACGAGCAGTACTTC. Residues: CASSPISAPKSSYEQYF.

This chain joins TRBV6-1 and TRBJ2-1; 7 positions match TRBD1. This CDR3 is built from 15 residues. Germline loops: CDR1 MNHNS, CDR2 SASEGT. The V segment lost 4 bases and the J segment 1 base; nucleotides outside the gene matches: 4. DNA of the CDR3: TGTGCCAGCAGTGTCGAACAGGGGTCCTACAATGAGCAGTTCTTC. This codes for CASSVEQGSYNEQFF.

This chain joins TRBV21-1 and TRBJ2-2; the table's TRBD2 call for D was not verified on the DNA. TRBV21-1 is described as a pseudogene. The CDR3 totals 17 residues. The CDR3 nucleotides are TGTGCCAGCAGCAAGCCCGCAGAGGGAGGGAAAAACGGGGAGCTGTTTTTT. As protein: CASSKPAEGGKNGELFF.

The V call is TRBV11-3, the J call TRBJ2-5, with TRBD2 matching 9 bases. Germline V CDR1 and CDR2: SGHNT, YENEEA. The J segment lost 4 bases and the V segment lost 1 base, leaving 7 bases of the junction unmatched. The length of the CDR3 is 16 residues. The CDR3 loop reads CASSLGSSGTAETQYF. Written as DNA, the CDR3 is TGTGCCAGCAGCTTAGGTTCTAGCGGGACGGCAGAGACCCAGTACTTC. The whole variable domain, filled in from reference TRBV11-3 and TRBJ2-5, reads EAGVVQSPRYKIIEKKQPVAFWCNPISGHNTLYWYLQNLGQGPELLIRYENEEAVDDSQLPKDRFSAERLKGVDSTLKIQPAELGDSAVYLCASSLGSSGTAETQYFGPGTRLLVL.

This clone has a single count. This rearrangement joins TRBV10-3 to TRBJ2-1; TRBD1 is a possible D gene (6 bases). V was cut by 6 bases and J by 4 bases, with 10 bases left in between. Germline CDR1 ENHRY, CDR2 SYGVKD. The CDR3 sequence is 13 residues long. Written as DNA, the CDR3 is TGTGCCATCAGCACTGGACAGTACAATGAGCAGTTCTTC. Protein: CAISTGQYNEQFF.

DNA of the CDR3: TGTGCCAGCAGCTCCCGGGATAGACCTACCTACGAGCAGTACTTC. Its translation is CASSSRDRPTYEQYF. The chain combines TRBV11-3 with TRBJ2-7; tentative D call: TRBD2 (5 bases). Looked up from germline, CDR1 is SGHNT and CDR2 is YENEEA. The CDR3 contains 15 residues. V lost 4 bases and J 2 bases, leaving 15 bases between the germline ends. The entire variable domain, with the rest obtained from reference TRBV11-3 and TRBJ2-7, is as follows: EAGVVQSPRYKIIEKKQPVAFWCNPISGHNTLYWYLQNLGQGPELLIRYENEEAVDDSQLPKDRFSAERLKGVDSTLKIQPAELGDSAVYLCASSSRDRPTYEQYFGPGTRLTVT.

The J gene is TRBJ2-7, the V gene TRBV7-8; D gene ambiguous. The V end was cut by 2 bases, the J end by 2 bases, with 7 bases between. The CDR3 extends over 13 amino acids. The germline gives CDR1 SGHVS, CDR2 FQNEAQ. CDR3 residues: CASSLSPTYEQYF. DNA for the CDR3: TGTGCCAGCAGCTTATCCCCTACCTACGAGCAGTACTTC.

The J gene is TRBJ2-3, the V gene TRBV28, with D perhaps TRBD1 (7 bases). V lost 4 bases and J 3 bases, leaving 14 bases between the germline ends. Germline-derived CDR1 and CDR2 are MDHEN and SYDVKM. CDR3 size: 15 residues. As DNA, the CDR3 is TGTGCCAGCAGTTCGACAGGGCGGGGTACAGATACGCAGTATTTT. Protein sequence: CASSSTGRGTDTQYF.

This clone was picked up a small number of times. This chain links TRBV5-1 with TRBJ2-5; 9 nucleotides agree with TRBD2. The V gene end was trimmed by 7 bases and the J gene end by 2 bases; junction bases not matched to a gene: 9. CDR1 and CDR2 (germline): SGHRS, YFSETQ. The CDR3 covers 15 residues. The CDR3 sequence is CASQRSGGRQETQYF. The CDR3 nucleotides are TGCGCCAGCCAACGTAGCGGGGGCCGACAAGAGACCCAGTACTTC.

A few counts support this clone. The gene calls are TRBV7-9 and TRBJ2-7; 16 nucleotides align to TRBD2. V lost 3 bases to trimming and J lost 3 bases; unmatched junction nucleotides: 5. The V gene's germline CDR1 is SEHNR and CDR2 FQNEAQ (reference sequence). This CDR3 contains 17 residues. The CDR3 DNA reads as TGTGCCAGCAGCTTCGGGACTAGCGGGGGGGCAGGCTACGAGCAGTACTTC. This gives the protein CASSFGTSGGAGYEQYF.

This chain uses TRBV4-1 with TRBJ1-1; D call uncertain. Germline V gives CDR1 MGHRA, CDR2 YSYEKL. The CDR3 extends over 13 amino acids. The V end was cut by 8 bases, the J end by 2 bases, with 12 bases between. The CDR3 nucleotides are TGCGCCAGCCGGGGATCGAGCAACACTGAAGCTTTCTTT. Encoded protein: CASRGSSNTEAFF.

This clone was observed a few times. The CDR3: CASSRTGNTEAFF. CDR3 nucleotide sequence: TGTGCCAGCAGTCGTACAGGGAACACTGAAGCTTTCTTT. This chain connects TRBV6-5 to TRBJ1-1; tentative D call: TRBD1 (5 bases). Trimming took 5 bases from V and 1 from J, leaving 8 bases between them. Germline V gives CDR1 MNHEY, CDR2 SVGAGI. The CDR3 length is 13 residues.

CDR3 amino acids: CASSSEVEGQYF. The CDR3 DNA follows: TGTGCCAGCAGCTCCGAGGTAGAGGGGCAGTACTTC. The chain recombines TRBV5-4 with TRBJ2-7; D perhaps matches TRBD2 (5 bases). CDR3 length equals 12 residues. V gave up 3 bases and J gave up 9 bases, with 13 bases separating them. In germline, CDR1 is SGHNT, CDR2 YYREEE (reference sequence).

V usage is TRBV19 and J usage is TRBJ1-5; 11 nucleotides agree with TRBD1. Per germline, CDR1 LNHDA and CDR2 SQIVND (reference sequence). Unmatched junction bases numbered 6, after V lost 5 bases and J lost 6 bases. The CDR3 sequence is 15 residues long. The CDR3 loop reads CASSWRTGGLQPQHF. The CDR3 DNA sequence: TGTGCCAGTAGTTGGAGGACAGGGGGCCTTCAGCCCCAGCATTTT.

The chain is built from TRBV2 and TRBJ2-2; 8 bases fit TRBD1. The V segment lost 6 bases and the J segment 1 base; nucleotides outside the gene matches: 1. Germline V gene data show CDR1 as SNHLY and CDR2 as FYNNEI. The CDR3 runs to 14 residues. CDR3 loop: CASSGTGNTGELFF. CDR3 sequence (DNA): TGTGCCAGCAGCGGGACAGGGAACACCGGGGAGCTGTTTTTT.